This TCR beta chain was found in a study of shared clonotypes between healthy human individuals. Study-level results: Donor clonotype sharing was expected to depend on sequencing depth.

This clone was seen a single time. Its antigen is undetermined. CDR3 length: 15 amino acids. Germline CDR1 reads LNHDA; CDR2 reads SQIVND (reference sequence). V was trimmed by 5 bases and J by 0 bases, leaving 11 bases between them. Deep-level running was used for the assay. The team ran DNA from unsorted PBMCs on ten immunoSEQ deep assay plates for sequencing. Repertoires were generated with immunoSEQ multiplex PCR, while TCRdb's copy carries only in-frame clones and drops some. This table holds roughly 500,000 clones, about 72% found once. Nashville, Tennessee was home to all donors, each a Caucasian adult.

The rearrangement links TRBV19 to TRBJ2-1; D is unresolved. Sample: PBMCs. The clonotype originates from a woman between 40 and 50 years old in good health. Some clones in this sample may be carry-over from other donors' samples. The CDR3, as DNA: TGTGCCAGTAGTGGCTTCGGAGCCTCCTACAATGAGCAGTTCTTC. Protein sequence: CASSGFGASYNEQFF.